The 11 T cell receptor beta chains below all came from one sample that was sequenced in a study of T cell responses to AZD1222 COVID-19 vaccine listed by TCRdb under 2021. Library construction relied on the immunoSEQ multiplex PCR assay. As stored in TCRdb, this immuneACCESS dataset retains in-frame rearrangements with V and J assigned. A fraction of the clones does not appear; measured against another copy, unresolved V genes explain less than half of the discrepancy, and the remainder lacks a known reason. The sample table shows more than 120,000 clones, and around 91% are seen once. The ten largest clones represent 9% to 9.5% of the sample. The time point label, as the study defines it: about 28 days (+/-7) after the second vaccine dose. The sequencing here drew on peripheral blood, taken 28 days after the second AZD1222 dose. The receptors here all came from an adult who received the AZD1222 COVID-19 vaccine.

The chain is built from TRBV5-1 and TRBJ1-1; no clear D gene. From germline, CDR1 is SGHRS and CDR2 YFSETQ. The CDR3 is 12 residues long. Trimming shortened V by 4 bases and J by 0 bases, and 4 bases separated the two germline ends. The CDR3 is CASSQMNTEAFF. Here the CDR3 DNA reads TGCGCCAGCAGCCAGATGAACACTGAAGCTTTCTTT. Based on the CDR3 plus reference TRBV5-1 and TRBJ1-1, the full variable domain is KAGVTQTPRYLIKTRGQQVTLSCSPISGHRSVSWYQQTPGQGLQFLFEYFSETQRNKGNFPGRFSGRQFSNSRSEMNVSTLELGDSALYLCASSQMNTEAFFGQGTRLTVV.

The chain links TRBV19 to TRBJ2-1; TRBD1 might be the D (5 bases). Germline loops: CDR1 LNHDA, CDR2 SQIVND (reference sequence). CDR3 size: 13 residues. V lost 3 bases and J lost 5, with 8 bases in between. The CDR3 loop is CASSISGNNEQFF. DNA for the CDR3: TGTGCCAGTAGTATTTCAGGGAACAATGAGCAGTTCTTC.

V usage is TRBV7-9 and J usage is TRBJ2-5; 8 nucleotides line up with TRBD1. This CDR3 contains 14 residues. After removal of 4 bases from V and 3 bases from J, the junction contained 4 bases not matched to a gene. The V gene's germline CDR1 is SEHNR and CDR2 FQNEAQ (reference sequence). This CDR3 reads CASSSNRGKETQYF. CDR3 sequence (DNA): TGTGCCAGCAGCTCGAACAGGGGGAAAGAGACCCAGTACTTC.

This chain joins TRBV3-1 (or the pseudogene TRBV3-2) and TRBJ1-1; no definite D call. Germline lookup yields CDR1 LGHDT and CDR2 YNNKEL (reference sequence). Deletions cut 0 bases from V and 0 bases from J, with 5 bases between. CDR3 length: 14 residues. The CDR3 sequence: CASSQDPLNTEAFF. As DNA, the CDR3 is TGTGCCAGCAGCCAAGACCCACTGAACACTGAAGCTTTCTTT.

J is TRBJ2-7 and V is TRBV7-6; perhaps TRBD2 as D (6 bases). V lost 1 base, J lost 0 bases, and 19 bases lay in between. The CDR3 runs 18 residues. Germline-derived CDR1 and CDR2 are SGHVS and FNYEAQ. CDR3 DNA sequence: TGTGCCAGCAGCTTAGGGTTTGGCGGGATCCCCAGCTCCTACGAGCAGTACTTC. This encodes CASSLGFGGIPSSYEQYF.

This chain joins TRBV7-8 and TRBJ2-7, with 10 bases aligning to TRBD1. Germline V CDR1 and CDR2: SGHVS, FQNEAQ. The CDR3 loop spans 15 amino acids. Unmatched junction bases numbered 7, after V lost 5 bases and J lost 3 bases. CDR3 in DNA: TGTGCCAGCAGCCGGACGGGACAGGGGTTCTACGAGCAGTACGTC. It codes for CASSRTGQGFYEQYV.

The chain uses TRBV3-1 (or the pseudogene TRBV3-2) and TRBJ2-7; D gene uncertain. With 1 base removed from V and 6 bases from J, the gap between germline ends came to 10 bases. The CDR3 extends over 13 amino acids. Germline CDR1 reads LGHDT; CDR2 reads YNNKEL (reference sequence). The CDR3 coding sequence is TGTGCCAGCAGCCAAGTACCCCTGGGCGAGCAGTACTTC. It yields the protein CASSQVPLGEQYF.

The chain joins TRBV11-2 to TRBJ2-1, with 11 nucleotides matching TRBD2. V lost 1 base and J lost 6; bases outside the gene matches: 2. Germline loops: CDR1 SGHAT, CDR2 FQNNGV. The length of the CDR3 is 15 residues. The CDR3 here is CASSLGTSGSNEQFF. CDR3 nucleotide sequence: TGTGCCAGCAGCTTAGGCACTAGCGGGAGCAATGAGCAGTTCTTC.

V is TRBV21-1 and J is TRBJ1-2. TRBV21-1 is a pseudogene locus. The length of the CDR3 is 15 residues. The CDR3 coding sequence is TGTGCCAGCAGCACAGCAATGGGGATAGACTATGGCTACACCTTC. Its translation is CASSTAMGIDYGYTF.

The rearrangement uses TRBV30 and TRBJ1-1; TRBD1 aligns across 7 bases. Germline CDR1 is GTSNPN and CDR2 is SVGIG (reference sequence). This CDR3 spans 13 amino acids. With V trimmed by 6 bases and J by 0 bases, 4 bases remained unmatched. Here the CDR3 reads CACQGQMNTEAFF. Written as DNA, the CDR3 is TGTGCCTGTCAGGGACAGATGAACACTGAAGCTTTCTTT.

The chain's CDR3 is CASSSGNYGYTF. CDR3 in DNA: TGTGCCAGCAGTTCAGGGAACTATGGCTACACCTTC. V usage is TRBV6-2 or TRBV6-3 and J usage is TRBJ1-2; a possible D gene is TRBD1 (5 bases). Germline V lookup: CDR1 MNHEY, CDR2 SVGEGT. The germline V and J ends were trimmed by 4 bases and 2 bases, with 5 bases remaining between them. This CDR3 comprises 12 residues.